This T cell receptor beta chain emerged from a study of blood T cell repertoires in COVID-19 (TCRdb year 2020). Regarding the complete study: Collaborator samples came from the United States, Italy and Spain and covered acute and convalescent phases of COVID-19. The prospective study material was composed of cDNA or gDNA derived from T cells, B-cell-depleted T cells, or PBMCs. The repertoires were released in a freely available public database meant as a resource for research on the immune response to SARS-CoV-2. Where HLA class I and class II types were available, the types were taken from metadata supplied by the sample provider, not from assay-based typing. Samples were obtained from the ongoing ImmuneRACE study (first 160 participants) and from 1,254 subjects provided by 6 global collaborators. A de-identified subject ID, COVID-19 status, age in years and sex were almost always included in the sample metadata. Deeply sampled blood TCRbeta repertoires from subjects exposed to, actively infected with, or recovered from COVID-19 were included in the dataset. Study-wide conclusions, independent of this receptor: Clinical and demographic metadata were provided uncurated, with the amount varying by source and participant.

Collaborating institutions collected whole blood in K2EDTA tubes following their own protocols. For TCRbeta analysis, collaborator samples were shipped as frozen whole blood, as isolated PBMCs, or as DNA extracted from either sample type. In regard to this clone: The clone's antigen remains unknown. Base qualities are not recorded, but no much larger clone differs from it by a single base.

TCRbeta CDR3 regions were amplified from genomic DNA by means of the immunoSEQ Assay, a bias-controlled multiplex PCR. The source study handled its data this way. Within the assay, amplification of reference gene primers was used to estimate how many nucleated cells each sample contained. To quantify the absolute abundance of each unique TCRbeta CDR3 rearrangement, sequence reads were collapsed and filtered. Productive Simpson clonality was computed per sample as the square root of Simpson's diversity index over productive rearrangements. The table was pulled from immuneACCESS by TCRdb, which kept in-frame rearrangements only. Such tables lose some clones; where checked, under half of the loss comes from unresolved V genes, and the rest has no known cause. The V and J calls and clone size are taken from that table; D and trimming were inferred from the DNA. The sample table contains some 63,000 clones; only one count was recorded for around 80% of them. The ten top clones hold approximately 30% of the sample.

This sequence originates from a human donor in a cohort sampled during active COVID-19. The source material was peripheral blood.

This receptor has the CDR3 CASTVHSGSYEQYF. Read as DNA, the sequence is TGTGCCAGCACCGTACATTCAGGATCCTACGAGCAGTACTTC. The receptor chain draws on TRBV7-2 and TRBJ2-7; there is no confident call for the D gene. The CDR3 spans 14 residues, from the cysteine through the phenylalanine. Kept here is only the CDR3 DNA, which spans 42 bases and is read in frame from base 1. V is shortened by 7 bases, J by 1 base, and the region joining them spans 14 bases. The germline V gene provides CDR1 SGHTA and CDR2 FQGNSA.